This T cell receptor (beta chain) was recovered during a study of shared clonotypes between healthy human individuals. The germline V gene has CDR1 SGHAT and CDR2 FQDESV (reference sequence). V dropped 1 base and J dropped 6; count of bases not matched to a gene: 5. This CDR3 is built from 15 residues. This clone was seen only once. Assay: immunoSEQ multiplex PCR; the TCRdb copy retains only in-frame clones and omits some. The table lists over a million clones, about 96% of them singletons. Naive CD4+ cells were CD45RA-selected; the remaining cells were memory. The chain has TRBV11-1 and TRBJ2-1, with 8 bases fitting TRBD2. What was sequenced was naive CD4+ T cells sorted from blood. Subset indicated: CD45RA+ positively selected. This clonotype was obtained from a man aged 30 to 39 in good health. In nucleotides, the CDR3 is TGTGCCAGCAGCTTAGAAGCGGGAGTTACCAATGAGCAGTTCTTC. As protein: CASSLEAGVTNEQFF.